This is a list of T cell receptor beta chains from one sample in a study of T cell changes during pregnancy in multiple sclerosis. The protocol was immunoSEQ multiplex PCR, while the TCRdb copy is restricted to in-frame clones and leaves out a portion. This sample carries tens of thousands of clones, around 92% of them seen once, and the ten largest clones take around 1.3%. The sequencing sample was made of peripheral blood. All receptors come from a female donor with multiple sclerosis, enrolled in a pregnancy study. Each CDR3 is given with its conserved first and last residue. D genes are given only for firm matches. Size is stated for part of the rows, as once, few or many counts, or as a class when the clone is expanded.

clone size | J gene | D gene | V gene | CDR3 protein | CDR3 DNA
. | TRBJ2-7 | . | TRBV13 | CASSLVLGEQYF | TGTGCCAGCAGCTTAGTCCTGGGGGAGCAGTACTTC
. | TRBJ1-2 | . | TRBV7-2 | CASSLEYGPNYGYTF | TGTGCCAGCAGCTTAGAGTACGGTCCTAACTATGGCTACACCTTC
. | TRBJ1-1 | TRBD1 | TRBV10-3 | CAISRTGDTEAFF | TGTGCCATCAGCAGAACAGGGGACACTGAAGCTTTCTTT
. | TRBJ1-5 | . | TRBV2 | CASSWAREQPQHF | TGTGCCAGCAGTTGGGCCCGGGAACAGCCCCAGCATTTT
. | TRBJ2-3 | . | TRBV7-3 | CASSFLGGRTDTQYF | TGTGCCAGCAGCTTCTTAGGAGGGCGCACAGATACGCAGTATTTT
. | TRBJ2-1 | TRBD1 | TRBV6-6 | CASSSQGARSYNEQFF | TGTGCCAGCAGCTCACAGGGGGCTAGGTCCTACAATGAGCAGTTCTTC
. | TRBJ2-5 | . | TRBV6-4 | CASSDSDHLGETQYF | TGTGCCAGCAGTGACTCTGACCACCTGGGGGAGACCCAGTACTTC
large | TRBJ2-7 | . | TRBV27 | CASGRGTPYEQYF | TGTGCCAGCGGACGCGGGACCCCCTACGAGCAGTACTTC
. | TRBJ2-5 | . | TRBV10-2 | CASNQGGRETQYF | TGCGCCAGCAACCAGGGGGGGCGAGAGACCCAGTACTTC
. | TRBJ2-2 | . | TRBV5-4 | CASSFSGVHGELFF | TGTGCCAGCAGCTTTTCGGGAGTCCACGGGGAGCTGTTTTTT
. | TRBJ2-1 | . | TRBV7-3 | CASSPGANNEQFF | TGTGCCAGCAGCCCAGGGGCCAACAATGAGCAGTTCTTC
. | TRBJ2-7 | TRBD2 | TRBV6-6 | CASSLSGRAYEQYF | TGTGCCAGCAGTCTTAGCGGGAGGGCCTACGAGCAGTACTTC
. | TRBJ1-2 | TRBD1 | TRBV30 | CAWRRAGTGANYGYTF | TGTGCCTGGAGACGAGCCGGGACAGGAGCTAACTATGGCTACACCTTC
. | TRBJ2-3 | . | TRBV30 | CAGTGTDTQYF | TGTGCCGGGACGGGTACAGATACGCAGTATTTT
. | TRBJ2-2 | TRBD1 | TRBV19 | CASRMGTGLGTGELFF | TGTGCCAGTAGGATGGGGACAGGGCTGGGCACCGGGGAGCTGTTTTTT
. | TRBJ2-7 | . | TRBV27 | CASSFRLEALYEQYF | TGTGCCAGCAGTTTCCGACTAGAGGCACTTTACGAGCAGTACTTC
medium-sized | TRBJ1-2 | . | TRBV4-1 | CASSPGNYGYTF | TGCGCCAGCTCCCCGGGTAACTATGGCTACACCTTC
. | TRBJ2-5 | . | TRBV28 | CASTRPSGLSQETQYF | TGTGCCAGCACTCGCCCCTCAGGGTTGTCGCAAGAGACCCAGTACTTC